This T cell receptor (beta chain) was obtained from a study of cytomegalovirus exposure and HLA in healthy donors. V was pared by 1 base and J by 0 bases, with 6 bases between. CDR1 is SGHRS and CDR2 is YFSETQ in the germline V gene. The CDR3 sequence is 14 residues long. This PCR relied on a set of 60 Vbeta primers and 13 Jbeta primers. TCRdb keeps only in-frame clones here, not all; method: immunoSEQ multiplex PCR. The data contain some 130,000 clones, less than 80% of them singletons. This receptor was identified in a man aged 35 to 55 in good health and CMV-seropositive. Sequencing was done on a sample of PBMCs. The rearrangement uses TRBV5-1 and TRBJ2-3; D is unresolved. The CDR3 sequence is CASSLIVSTDTQYF. The CDR3 DNA follows: TGCGCCAGCAGCTTGATCGTTAGCACAGATACGCAGTATTTT.